The 22 T cell receptor beta chains listed next were all sequenced from one sample in a study of identical twins. From the 5' RACE reads, TCRdb called clonotypes with MiXCR, one entry per CDR3 protein. The table has around 680,000 distinct CDR3 sequences, over 8.5% seen once; the top ten hold around 0.95%. The data were also submitted as part of a second study, on yellow fever vaccine responses in identical twins.

Sequencing was carried out using PBMCs. These receptors were taken from a woman younger than 35 in good health.

The chain recombines TRBV15 with TRBJ2-6; no clear D gene. The V and J ends lost 5 bases and 4 bases respectively, with 15 bases between them. Per the germline V gene, CDR1 is LNHNV and CDR2 is YYDKDF (reference sequence). This CDR3 has 16 amino acids. CDR3 in DNA: TGTGCCACCAGCCTCGGATGGGTCGCCGGGGCCAACGTCCTGACTTTC. Translated, it gives CATSLGWVAGANVLTF.

This chain connects TRBV7-2 to TRBJ2-1; D is perhaps TRBD2 (5 bases). CDR1 is SGHTA and CDR2 is FQGNSA in the germline V gene. The CDR3 totals 16 residues. The V end was cut by 5 bases, the J end by 0 bases, with 14 bases between. The CDR3 sequence: CASSQGGKSSYNEQFF. CDR3 bases: TGTGCCAGCAGCCAAGGAGGCAAGAGCTCCTACAATGAGCAGTTCTTC.

This clonotype has a handful of counts. The V and J genes are TRBV6-2 or TRBV6-3 and TRBJ2-1, with TRBD1 as a possible D gene (6 bases). Germline CDR1 reads MNHEY; CDR2 reads SVGEGT. V was cut by 0 bases and J by 2 bases, with 11 bases left in between. The CDR3 length is 16 residues. DNA for the CDR3: TGTGCCAGCAGTTACTCGCGACAGGCTACCTACAATGAGCAGTTCTTC. It specifies CASSYSRQATYNEQFF.

This clonotype was seen ten or more times. The rearrangement uses TRBV12-3 or TRBV12-4 and TRBJ2-1, with 11 positions matching TRBD1. The V and J ends lost 4 bases and 5 bases, in that order; junction bases with no gene match: 4. The CDR3 spans 15 residues. The CDR3: CASSSGQGADNEQFF. CDR3 sequence (DNA): TGTGCCAGCAGTTCAGGACAGGGGGCGGACAATGAGCAGTTCTTC.

This clonotype was found many times. The CDR3 nucleotides are TGTGCCAGCAGTTCGCTGGCAGGGCCGAGTAATGAGCAGTTCTTC. Its protein is CASSSLAGPSNEQFF. This chain joins TRBV6-5 and TRBJ2-1, with TRBD1 as a possible D gene (5 bases). The germline gives CDR1 MNHEY, CDR2 SVGAGI. Trimming took 4 bases from V and 7 from J, leaving 17 bases between them. The CDR3 is 15 amino acids.

This clonotype came up many times. The chain couples TRBV6-4 to TRBJ2-3; D remains unclear. The V gene's germline CDR1 is MRHNA and CDR2 SNTAGT. The ends were cut back, 3 bases at V and 4 bases at J, with 8 bases in the middle. CDR3 length: 13 residues. Here the CDR3 reads CASSEGSPDTQYF. CDR3 DNA sequence: TGTGCCAGCAGTGAGGGCAGCCCAGATACGCAGTATTTT.

This clonotype was seen a handful of times. The chain has TRBV15 and TRBJ1-2; no firm D call. V lost 0 bases, J lost 4 bases, and 15 bases lay in between. The CDR3 is 16 residues long. The germline V gene encodes CDR1 LNHNV and CDR2 YYDKDF (reference sequence). The CDR3: CATSRDLRGGIYGYTF. CDR3 sequence (DNA): TGTGCCACCAGCAGAGATCTTCGCGGAGGGATCTATGGCTACACCTTC.

Ten or more counts support this clonotype. This chain uses TRBV18 with TRBJ2-2; possibly TRBD1 or TRBD2 for D (5 bases each). Germline loops: CDR1 KGHSH, CDR2 LQKENI. Trimming cost V 0 bases and J 3 bases, with 8 bases left between them. This CDR3 contains 15 residues. CDR3 in amino acids: CASSPPWGYTGELFF. The CDR3 nucleotides read TGTGCCAGCTCACCACCGTGGGGGTACACCGGGGAGCTGTTTTTT.

This rearrangement joins TRBV2 to TRBJ2-7; TRBD1 might be the D (8 bases). Germline assignment: CDR1 SNHLY and CDR2 FYNNEI. There are 16 residues in the CDR3. V shed 5 bases and J shed 3 bases, with 20 bases lying between them. In DNA, the CDR3 is TGTGCCAGCAGTCTCCACACAGGGGGGGCGGTCTACGAGCAGTACTTC. Translating gives CASSLHTGGAVYEQYF.

There are many counts of this clonotype. The gene calls are TRBV4-1 and TRBJ2-2; 7 bases are a match to TRBD2. The CDR3 totals 17 residues. CDR1 and CDR2 from the germline V gene are MGHRA and YSYEKL. V lost 2 bases, J lost 2 bases, and 8 bases stayed unmatched. The CDR3 loop reads CASSQPRLADNTGELFF. The DNA of the CDR3 is TGCGCCAGCAGCCAACCTAGACTAGCCGACAACACCGGGGAGCTGTTTTTT.

CDR3 sequence reads: CSARDSAGSRGHNTGELFF. Here the CDR3 DNA reads TGCAGTGCTAGAGATTCCGCTGGCTCCCGGGGGCATAACACCGGGGAGCTGTTTTTT. This chain joins TRBV20-1 and TRBJ2-2; D is perhaps TRBD1 or TRBD2 (6 bases each). The CDR3 is 19 residues long. Germline CDR1 is DFQATT and CDR2 is SNEGSKA (reference sequence). V lost 0 bases and J lost 2, with 22 bases in between.

The table lists this clonotype with many counts. The chain links TRBV7-2 to TRBJ2-1, with 8 positions matching TRBD2. Germline-derived CDR1 and CDR2 are SGHTA and FQGNSA. The CDR3 runs to 13 residues. The trim removed 5 bases at V and 9 bases at J, leaving 6 bases unmatched. The DNA for the CDR3 is TGTGCCAGCAGCCCTGGACTAGCTGCTGAGCAGTTCTTC. This encodes CASSPGLAAEQFF.

Only a few counts were recorded for this clonotype. This chain joins TRBV5-5 and TRBJ1-6; D remains unclear. This CDR3 has 15 amino acids. CDR1 and CDR2 from the germline V gene are SGHKS and YYEKEE (reference sequence). V was trimmed by 0 bases and J by 9 bases, leaving 13 bases between them. The CDR3: CASSLGPKSGSPLHF. The CDR3 DNA reads as TGTGCCAGCAGCTTGGGGCCAAAATCCGGTTCACCCCTCCACTTT. Filled out from reference TRBV5-5 and TRBJ1-6, the complete variable domain reads DAGVTQSPTHLIKTRGQQVTLRCSPISGHKSVSWYQQVLGQGPQFIFQYYEKEERGRGNFPDRFSARQFPNYSSELNVNALLLGDSALYLCASSLGPKSGSPLHFGNGTRLTVT.

The chain uses TRBV6-2 or TRBV6-3 and TRBJ2-7, with D perhaps TRBD1 (5 bases). V lost 7 bases and J 5 bases, leaving 15 bases between the germline ends. CDR1 and CDR2 from the germline V gene are MNHEY and SVGEGT. The CDR3 has 13 residues. This CDR3 is CASTLRQSNEQYF. The CDR3 region has the DNA TGTGCCAGCACCTTACGACAGTCCAACGAGCAGTACTTC.

This clonotype has more than one count but fewer than ten. The chain recombines TRBV20-1 with TRBJ2-4, with D maybe TRBD2 (6 bases). Trimming took off 2 bases at V and 6 bases at J, with 17 bases between the two ends. Germline V gene data show CDR1 as DFQATT and CDR2 as SNEGSKA (reference sequence). This CDR3 spans 15 amino acids. The CDR3 loop reads CSARLGAGPLNIQYF. The CDR3 nucleotides read TGCAGTGCTAGATTAGGGGCGGGACCATTAAACATTCAGTACTTC.

This rearrangement joins TRBV7-9 to TRBJ2-1; TRBD1 matches 7 bases. The V gene end was trimmed by 7 bases and the J gene end by 5 bases; junction bases not matched to a gene: 11. CDR3 length: 15 residues. Germline V CDR1 and CDR2: SEHNR, FQNEAQ (reference sequence). For the CDR3, the DNA is TGTGCCAGCACCTACACCGGGACAGTCAACAATGAGCAGTTCTTC. This sequence encodes CASTYTGTVNNEQFF.

This chain uses TRBV4-2 with TRBJ2-7, with TRBD2 matching over 11 bases. From germline, CDR1 is LGHNA and CDR2 YNFKEQ. With V trimmed by 4 bases and J by 0 bases, 8 bases remained unmatched. The CDR3 sequence is 17 residues long. CDR3 coding DNA: TGTGCCAGCAGCCCAGGGGGACTAGCGGAGGACTCCTACGAGCAGTACTTC. Encoded protein: CASSPGGLAEDSYEQYF.

This clonotype was counted between two and nine times. The chain couples TRBV20-1 to TRBJ1-6; 7 nucleotides agree with TRBD1. This CDR3 region has 13 residues. Germline V gene data show CDR1 as DFQATT and CDR2 as SNEGSKA (reference sequence). This CDR3 is CSLRDSANSPLHF. The CDR3 DNA is TGCAGCCTACGGGACAGCGCTAATTCACCCCTCCACTTT.

This clonotype was counted ten times or more. V usage is TRBV10-3 and J usage is TRBJ2-2; D may be TRBD1 (6 bases). With 2 bases removed from V and 4 bases from J, the gap between germline ends came to 14 bases. The CDR3 loop spans 16 amino acids. CDR1 ENHRY and CDR2 SYGVKD come from the germline V gene. The CDR3 region has the DNA TGTGCCATCAGTGAGCCGGGACACACTATCACCGGGGAGCTGTTTTTT. It yields the protein CAISEPGHTITGELFF.

The rearrangement links TRBV5-1 to TRBJ1-1; 8 nucleotides align to TRBD1. Looked up from germline, CDR1 is SGHRS and CDR2 is YFSETQ. The CDR3 sequence is 16 residues long. V trimming: 0 bases; J trimming: 0 bases; junction bases outside the gene matches: 4. This chain's CDR3 is CASSLEQGGLNTEAFF. Written as DNA, the CDR3 is TGCGCCAGCAGCTTGGAACAGGGGGGACTGAACACTGAAGCTTTCTTT.

This sequence joins TRBV7-9 and TRBJ2-5; the D gene is possibly TRBD2 (6 bases). Germline CDR1 reads SEHNR; CDR2 reads FQNEAQ (reference sequence). The V and J ends lost 8 bases and 4 bases respectively, with 17 bases between them. The CDR3 is made up of 14 amino acids. CDR3 sequence: CASFGRDEGETQYF. In nucleotides, the CDR3 is TGTGCCAGCTTCGGGCGGGATGAGGGAGAGACCCAGTACTTC.

The chain joins TRBV7-8 to TRBJ2-3; D perhaps matches TRBD1 (5 bases). The CDR3 contains 16 residues. Trimming cost V 2 bases and J 1 base, with 13 bases left between them. CDR1 SGHVS and CDR2 FQNEAQ come from the germline V gene. This CDR3 is CASSLKGPPRTDTQYF. DNA for the CDR3: TGTGCCAGCAGCTTAAAGGGGCCGCCCCGCACAGATACGCAGTATTTT.